Reported below is one TCR beta chain. Its antigen is undetermined. This sample was taken from a study of T cell responses to AZD1222 COVID-19 vaccine. Study outcomes and limitations: Close to half of all spike-specific TCRs reportedly target regions of the variants that are unmutated. Sampled repertoires all dated from after the peak T cell response. Across spike, vaccine-associated CD4 TCRs were found, dominant at 160-218 and 743-854.

The CDR3 is 14 residues long. With 2 bases clipped from V and 8 bases from J, the junction kept 7 bases outside the gene matches. Germline V lookup: CDR1 MNHEY, CDR2 SVGAGI. The assay was immunoSEQ multiplex PCR, and TCRdb's table has in-frame clones only and misses some. This table holds about 120,000 clones, roughly 91% found once. Here the sequenced sample was peripheral blood, taken 28 days after the second AZD1222 dose. This chain connects TRBV6-5 to TRBJ1-2; TRBD1 matches at 8 bases. This TCR derives from an adult who received the AZD1222 COVID-19 vaccine. The CDR3 loop reads CASSYADRAGGYTF. CDR3 coding DNA: TGTGCCAGCAGTTACGCGGACAGGGCAGGGGGCTACACCTTC.